Sequencing of this T cell receptor (beta chain) was carried out in a study of blood T cell repertoires in COVID-19. About the study: T cells, B-cell-depleted T cells, or PBMCs supplied cDNA or gDNA.

In germline, CDR1 is SGHTA, CDR2 FQGNSA. V lost 1 base and J 2 bases, leaving 11 bases between the germline ends. The CDR3 runs 16 residues. Authors' data handling: Counts of nucleated cells, estimated from reference gene primer amplification, were obtained. Produced via immunoSEQ multiplex PCR; TCRdb's table is partial and in-frame only. The V and J calls and the clone size are those of that table, but D and trimming were determined from the DNA. The sample has about 150,000 clones, around 85% seen once. The specimen sequenced was peripheral blood. This receptor was obtained from a man in his 70s with acute or convalescent COVID-19. The genes are TRBV7-2 and TRBJ2-2, with D tentatively TRBD2 (6 bases). CDR3 amino acids: CASSLGVAANTGELFF. The CDR3 coding sequence is TGTGCCAGCAGCTTAGGGGTAGCGGCCAACACCGGGGAGCTGTTTTTT.